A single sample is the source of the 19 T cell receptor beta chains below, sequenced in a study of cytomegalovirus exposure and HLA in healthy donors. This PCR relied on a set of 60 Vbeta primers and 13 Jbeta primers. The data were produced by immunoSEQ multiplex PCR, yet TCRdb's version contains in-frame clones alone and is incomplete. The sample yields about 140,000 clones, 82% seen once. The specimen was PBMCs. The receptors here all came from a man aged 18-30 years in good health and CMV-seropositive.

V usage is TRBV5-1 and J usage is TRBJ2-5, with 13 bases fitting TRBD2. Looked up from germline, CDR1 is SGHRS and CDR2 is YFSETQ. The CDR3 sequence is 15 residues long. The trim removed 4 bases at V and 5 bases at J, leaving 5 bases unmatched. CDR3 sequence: CASSRTSGSGETQYF. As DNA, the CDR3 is TGCGCCAGCAGCAGGACTAGCGGGAGTGGGGAGACCCAGTACTTC.

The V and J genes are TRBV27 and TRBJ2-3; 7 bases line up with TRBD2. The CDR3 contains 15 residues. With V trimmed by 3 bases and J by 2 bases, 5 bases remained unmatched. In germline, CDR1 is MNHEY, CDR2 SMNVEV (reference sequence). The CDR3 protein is CASSFSGLLTDTQYF. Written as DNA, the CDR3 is TGTGCCAGCAGTTTCTCGGGACTACTCACAGATACGCAGTATTTT.

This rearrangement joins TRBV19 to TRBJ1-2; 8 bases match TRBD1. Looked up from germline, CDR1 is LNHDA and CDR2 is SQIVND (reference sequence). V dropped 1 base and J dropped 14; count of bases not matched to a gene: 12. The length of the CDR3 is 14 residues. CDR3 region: CASSIAGGDPTWTF. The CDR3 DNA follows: TGTGCCAGTAGTATAGCAGGGGGCGATCCCACTTGGACCTTC.

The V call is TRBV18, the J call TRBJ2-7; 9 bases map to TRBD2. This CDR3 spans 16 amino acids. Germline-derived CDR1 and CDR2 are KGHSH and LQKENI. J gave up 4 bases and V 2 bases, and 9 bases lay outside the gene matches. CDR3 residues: CASSPLVAGDLYEQYF. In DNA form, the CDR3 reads TGTGCCAGCTCACCATTGGTAGCGGGAGACCTATACGAGCAGTACTTC.

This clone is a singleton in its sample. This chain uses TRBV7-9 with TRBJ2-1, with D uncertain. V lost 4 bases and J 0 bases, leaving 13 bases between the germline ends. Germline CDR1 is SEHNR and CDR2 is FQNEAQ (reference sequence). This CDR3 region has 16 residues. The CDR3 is CASSSKLSGSYNEQFF. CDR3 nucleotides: TGTGCCAGCAGCTCTAAACTCTCCGGCTCCTACAATGAGCAGTTCTTC.

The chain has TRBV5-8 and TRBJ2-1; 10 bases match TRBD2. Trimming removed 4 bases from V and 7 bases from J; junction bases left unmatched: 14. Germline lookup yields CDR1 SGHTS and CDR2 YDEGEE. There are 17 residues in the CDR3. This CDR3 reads CASSHAPLAGVTNEQFF. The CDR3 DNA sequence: TGTGCCAGCAGCCATGCGCCCCTAGCGGGAGTAACGAATGAGCAGTTCTTC.

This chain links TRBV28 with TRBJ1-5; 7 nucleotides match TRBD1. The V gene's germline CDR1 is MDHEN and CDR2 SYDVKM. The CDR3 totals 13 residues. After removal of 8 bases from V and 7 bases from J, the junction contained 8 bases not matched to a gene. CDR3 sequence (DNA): TGTGCCAGCCTAGAACAGGGGAGACAGCCCCAGCATTTT. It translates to CASLEQGRQPQHF.

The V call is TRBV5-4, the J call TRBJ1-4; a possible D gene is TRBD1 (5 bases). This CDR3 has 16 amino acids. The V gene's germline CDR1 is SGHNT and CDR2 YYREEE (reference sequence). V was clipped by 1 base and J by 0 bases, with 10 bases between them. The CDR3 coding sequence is TGTGCCAGCAGCTTGACAGGAGGGCCAACTAATGAAAAACTGTTTTTT. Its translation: CASSLTGGPTNEKLFF.

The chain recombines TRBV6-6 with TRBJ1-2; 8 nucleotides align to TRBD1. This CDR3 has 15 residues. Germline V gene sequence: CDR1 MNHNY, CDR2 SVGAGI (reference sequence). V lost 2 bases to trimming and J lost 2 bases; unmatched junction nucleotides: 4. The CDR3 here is CASSYVQGANYGYTF. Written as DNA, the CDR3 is TGTGCCAGCAGTTACGTGCAGGGGGCAAACTATGGCTACACCTTC.

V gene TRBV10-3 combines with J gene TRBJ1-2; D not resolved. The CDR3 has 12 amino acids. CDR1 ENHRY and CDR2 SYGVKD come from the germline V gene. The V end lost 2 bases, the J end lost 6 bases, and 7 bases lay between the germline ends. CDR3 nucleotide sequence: TGTGCCATCAGTGAGGCGGGTGATGGCTACACCTTC. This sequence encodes CAISEAGDGYTF.

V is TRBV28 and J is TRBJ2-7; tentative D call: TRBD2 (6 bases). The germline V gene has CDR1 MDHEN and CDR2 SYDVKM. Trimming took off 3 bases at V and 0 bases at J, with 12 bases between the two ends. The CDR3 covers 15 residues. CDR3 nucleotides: TGTGCCAGCAGTTTTGAGGTAGCGGTCTCCTACGAGCAGTACTTC. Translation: CASSFEVAVSYEQYF.

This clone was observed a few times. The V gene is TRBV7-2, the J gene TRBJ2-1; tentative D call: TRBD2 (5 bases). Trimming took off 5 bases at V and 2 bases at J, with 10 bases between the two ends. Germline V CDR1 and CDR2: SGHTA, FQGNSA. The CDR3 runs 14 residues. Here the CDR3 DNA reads TGTGCCAGCAGCGGACTGAAAGCCTACAATGAGCAGTTCTTC. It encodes CASSGLKAYNEQFF.

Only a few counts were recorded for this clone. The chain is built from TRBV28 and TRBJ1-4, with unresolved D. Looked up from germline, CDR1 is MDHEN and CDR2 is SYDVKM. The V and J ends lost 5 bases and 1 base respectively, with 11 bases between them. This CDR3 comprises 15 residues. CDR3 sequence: CASSPFPGTNEKLFF. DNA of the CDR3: TGTGCCAGCAGTCCTTTCCCCGGAACTAATGAAAAACTGTTTTTT.

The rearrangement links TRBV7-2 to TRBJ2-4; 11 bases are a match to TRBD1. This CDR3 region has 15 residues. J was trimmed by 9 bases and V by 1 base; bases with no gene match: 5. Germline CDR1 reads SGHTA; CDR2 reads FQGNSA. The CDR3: CASSLGPGTGGIQYF. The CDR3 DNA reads TGTGCCAGCAGCTTAGGACCCGGGACAGGGGGCATTCAGTACTTC.

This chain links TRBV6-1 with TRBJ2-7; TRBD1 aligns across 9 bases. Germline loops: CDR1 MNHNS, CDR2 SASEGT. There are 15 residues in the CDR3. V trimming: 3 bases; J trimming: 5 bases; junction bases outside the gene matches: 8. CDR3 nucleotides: TGTGCCAGCAGTGACATTGGACAGGGGAGGAACGAGCAGTACTTC. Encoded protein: CASSDIGQGRNEQYF.

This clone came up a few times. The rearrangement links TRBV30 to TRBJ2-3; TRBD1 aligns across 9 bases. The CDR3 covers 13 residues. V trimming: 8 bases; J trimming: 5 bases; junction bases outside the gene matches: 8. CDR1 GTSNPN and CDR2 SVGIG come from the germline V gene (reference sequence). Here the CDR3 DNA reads TGTGCCCAATCAAGACAGGGGGGAGATACGCAGTATTTT. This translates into CAQSRQGGDTQYF. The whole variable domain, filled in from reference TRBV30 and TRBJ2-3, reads SQTIHQWPATLVQPVGSPLSLECTVEGTSNPNLYWYRQAAGRGLQLLFYSVGIGQISSEVPQNLSASRPQDRQFILSSKKLLLSDSGFYLCAQSRQGGDTQYFGPGTRLTVL.

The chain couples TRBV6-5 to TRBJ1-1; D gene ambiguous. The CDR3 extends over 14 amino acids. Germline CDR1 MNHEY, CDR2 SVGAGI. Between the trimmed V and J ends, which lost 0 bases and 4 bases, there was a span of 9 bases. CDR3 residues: CASSYSRRSTEAFF. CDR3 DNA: TGTGCCAGCAGTTACTCGAGGAGGAGCACTGAAGCTTTCTTT.

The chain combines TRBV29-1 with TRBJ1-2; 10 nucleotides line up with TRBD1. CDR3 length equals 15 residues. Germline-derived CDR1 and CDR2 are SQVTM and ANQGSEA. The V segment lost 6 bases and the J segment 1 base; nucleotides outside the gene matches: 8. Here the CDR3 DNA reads TGCAGCGTCCAGGGGACAGGGGATGGTAACTATGGCTACACCTTC. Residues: CSVQGTGDGNYGYTF.

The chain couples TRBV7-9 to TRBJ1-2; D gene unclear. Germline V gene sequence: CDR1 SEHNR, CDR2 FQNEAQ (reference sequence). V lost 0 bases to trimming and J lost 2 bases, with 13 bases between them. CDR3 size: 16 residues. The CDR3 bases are TGTGCCAGCAGCTTAGCGTACGGGTATACCAACTATGGCTACACCTTC. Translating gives CASSLAYGYTNYGYTF.